The 24 T cell receptor beta chains in this list originate from one sample, sequenced in a study of Ad26.COV2.S vaccination and SARS-CoV-2 variants. Profiled with immunoSEQ multiplex PCR; TCRdb holds only in-frame clones, not every one. This table has about 280,000 clones, approximately 89% appearing once. The sample's treatment: some 19 received Ad26.COV2.S at low or high dose, single or two shots; several received placebo; per-sample allocation not given. Sampling happened 63 days after the first vaccine or placebo injection. The starting material was peripheral blood, obtained in a trial of Ad26.COV2.S vaccine versus placebo. All receptors come from a person between 18 and 59 years old who received the Ad26.COV2.S COVID-19 vaccine or a placebo.

The CDR3 DNA reads as TGCGCCAGCAGCCCGAACCGACAGGATGGCTACACCTTC. Translation gives CASSPNRQDGYTF. The gene calls are TRBV4-3 and TRBJ1-2; tentative D call: TRBD1 (6 bases). Germline V gives CDR1 LGHNA, CDR2 YSLEER. Trimming took off 4 bases at V and 6 bases at J, with 12 bases between the two ends. The CDR3 is 13 residues long.

This clone showed up just once. The rearrangement uses TRBV5-1 and TRBJ2-3; D gene ambiguous. Looked up from germline, CDR1 is SGHRS and CDR2 is YFSETQ. CDR3 size: 13 residues. The V gene lost 4 bases and the J gene lost 2 bases, with 8 bases spanning the gap. CDR3 loop: CASSPEYTDTQYF. For the CDR3, the DNA is TGCGCCAGCAGCCCGGAGTACACAGATACGCAGTATTTT.

This chain joins TRBV10-2 and TRBJ2-7; 7 bases match TRBD2. V shed 9 bases, J shed 2 bases, and the junction held 16 bases outside the gene matches. The CDR3 covers 16 residues. Per germline, CDR1 WSHSY and CDR2 SAAADI. The CDR3 sequence is CASKLNAGDGTYEQYF. As DNA, the CDR3 is TGCGCCAGTAAATTAAACGCGGGGGACGGAACCTACGAGCAGTACTTC.

The V and J genes are TRBV5-1 and TRBJ2-3; D assignment may be TRBD1 or TRBD2 (6 bases each). V lost 4 bases, J lost 0 bases, and 15 bases lay in between. This CDR3 is built from 16 residues. Germline V gene sequence: CDR1 SGHRS, CDR2 YFSETQ. The DNA of the CDR3 is TGCGCCAGCAGCCGTGAGGGGGGCCCGAGCACAGATACGCAGTATTTT. Amino acids: CASSREGGPSTDTQYF.

The V call is TRBV14, the J call TRBJ2-1, with TRBD2 identical over 7 bases. Germline V gene sequence: CDR1 SGHDN, CDR2 FVKESK. This CDR3 has 17 residues. Trimming at V came to 2 bases and at J to 6 bases, leaving 13 bases not matched to a gene. CDR3 sequence (DNA): TGTGCCAGCAGCCAATGGCTAGCGGCAGGGACGTTCAATGAGCAGTTCTTC. Its translation is CASSQWLAAGTFNEQFF.

This clone has only one observation. This chain links TRBV11-2 with TRBJ2-1; 9 nucleotides align to TRBD2. V lost 0 bases, J lost 8 bases, and 2 bases stayed unmatched. The CDR3 length is 14 residues. Germline CDR1 and CDR2: SGHAT and FQNNGV. The CDR3 loop reads CASSLDRLADEQFF. Written as DNA, the CDR3 is TGTGCCAGCAGCTTAGACCGACTAGCGGATGAGCAGTTCTTC.

The CDR3 coding sequence is TGTGCCAGCAGCCAGGCAGGGATAACCGGGGAGCTGTTTTTT. It codes for CASSQAGITGELFF. This chain joins TRBV14 and TRBJ2-2; possible D gene TRBD1, 5 bases. V was trimmed by 3 bases and J by 5 bases, leaving 10 bases between them. Germline-derived CDR1 and CDR2 are SGHDN and FVKESK. The CDR3 length is 14 residues.

This clone was observed a few times. The chain uses TRBV14 and TRBJ2-7, with D hard to call. Trimming left V 1 base short and J 7 bases short, with 8 bases between. CDR1 is SGHDN, CDR2 FVKESK, per germline. This CDR3 has 12 residues. CDR3 sequence (DNA): TGTGCCAGCAGCCAAGCGGACCGGGAGCAGTACTTC. It yields the protein CASSQADREQYF.

The chain couples TRBV3-1 (or the pseudogene TRBV3-2) to TRBJ1-2; D not certain. The CDR3 spans 13 residues. V lost 1 base and J 4 bases, leaving 7 bases between the germline ends. Germline assignment: CDR1 LGHDT and CDR2 YNNKEL (reference sequence). The CDR3 DNA reads TGTGCCAGCAGCCAAGCGGCAGTCTATGGCTACACCTTC. This codes for CASSQAAVYGYTF.

V gene TRBV6-2 or TRBV6-3 combines with J gene TRBJ2-1, with D unclear. Between the trimmed V and J ends, which lost 4 bases and 0 bases, there was a span of 7 bases. CDR1 and CDR2 from the germline V gene are MNHEY and SVGEGT. This CDR3 spans 14 amino acids. The CDR3 nucleotides read TGTGCCAGCAGTTTAAGGAGCTCCTACAATGAGCAGTTCTTC. Translating gives CASSLRSSYNEQFF.

The chain combines TRBV7-2 with TRBJ2-3; TRBD1 might be the D (6 bases). CDR3 length equals 15 residues. Germline V lookup: CDR1 SGHTA, CDR2 FQGNSA. Trimming removed 7 bases from V and 8 bases from J, with 22 bases in between. The CDR3 nucleotides read TGTGCCAGCACCGCTATTCAGGGGCCCCCAGTTACGCAGTATTTT. Amino acids: CASTAIQGPPVTQYF.

The rearrangement links TRBV12-3 or TRBV12-4 to TRBJ2-7; 11 nucleotides align to TRBD1. This CDR3 spans 12 amino acids. Trimming cost V 6 bases and J 6 bases; bases outside gene matches: 1. Written as DNA, the CDR3 is TGTGCCAGCAGCGGGACAGGGGGCGAGCAGTACTTC. Protein product: CASSGTGGEQYF.

V and J are TRBV6-5 and TRBJ1-2; D not resolved. From germline, CDR1 is MNHEY and CDR2 SVGAGI. V shed 4 bases and J shed 7 bases, with 19 bases lying between them. This CDR3 has 15 residues. The CDR3, as DNA: TGTGCCAGCAGTTTCCTTAGGGTGCACGGGGTTGGCTACACCTTC. Amino acids: CASSFLRVHGVGYTF.

This clone occurred once. V usage is TRBV3-1 (or the pseudogene TRBV3-2) and J usage is TRBJ2-2; 9 bases line up with TRBD1. J was trimmed by 6 bases and V by 5 bases; bases with no gene match: 7. Germline CDR1 LGHDT, CDR2 YNNKEL (reference sequence). The CDR3 runs 15 residues. The CDR3 bases are TGTGCCAGCAGCTACCTCTACAGGGGGCCCGGGGAGCTGTTTTTT. Translated, it gives CASSYLYRGPGELFF.

This clone has just a few counts. This chain connects TRBV4-3 to TRBJ1-6; D may be TRBD1 (6 bases). Germline values: CDR1 LGHNA, CDR2 YSLEER. V lost 1 base, J lost 9 bases, and 13 bases lay in between. The CDR3 length is 15 residues. The CDR3 reads CASSQALRGVSPLHF. DNA of the CDR3: TGCGCCAGCAGCCAAGCCCTAAGGGGGGTTTCACCCCTCCACTTT.

This chain uses TRBV5-6 with TRBJ2-7; D assignment may be TRBD1 or TRBD2 (5 bases each). V lost 4 bases, J lost 4 bases, and 15 bases lay in between. This CDR3 contains 14 residues. Germline V gene sequence: CDR1 SGHDT, CDR2 YYEEEE. CDR3 bases: TGTGCCAGCAGCACGGACTGGGGCAGGTACGAGCAGTACTTC. Its translation is CASSTDWGRYEQYF.

This sequence joins TRBV7-2 and TRBJ2-2; the match to TRBD2 covers 9 bases. There are 17 residues in the CDR3. Germline V gene lookup returns CDR1 SGHTA and CDR2 FQGNSA. V lost 5 bases to trimming and J lost 4 bases; unmatched junction nucleotides: 11. In DNA form, the CDR3 reads TGTGCCAGCAGCCTCCTAGGGCGGGGGGGCCGCACCGGGGAGCTGTTTTTT. Its protein product is CASSLLGRGGRTGELFF.

The chain has TRBV5-1 and TRBJ1-6; D not certain. Germline V gene data show CDR1 as SGHRS and CDR2 as YFSETQ. Trimming removed 5 bases at V and 8 bases at J, with 14 bases between. The CDR3 is 14 residues long. The CDR3 DNA reads as TGCGCCAGCAGTCGGTCGGTGATGGATTCACCCCTCCACTTT. This codes for CASSRSVMDSPLHF.

This clone has just a few counts. The chain links TRBV4-2 to TRBJ1-4; TRBD1 agrees at 7 bases. Germline V lookup: CDR1 LGHNA, CDR2 YNFKEQ. With V trimmed by 0 bases and J by 3 bases, 4 bases remained unmatched. The CDR3 runs to 16 residues. The CDR3 spells CASSQESTGANEKLFF. DNA of the CDR3: TGTGCCAGCAGCCAAGAATCCACAGGGGCTAATGAAAAACTGTTTTTT.

The count of this clone is one. This sequence joins TRBV9 and TRBJ1-1; D is perhaps TRBD1 (6 bases). V was shortened by 0 bases and J by 5 bases, with 11 bases between the two germline ends. The CDR3 is made up of 14 amino acids. Germline V gene lookup returns CDR1 SGDLS and CDR2 YYNGEE. The CDR3 DNA follows: TGTGCCAGCAGCGTAGAGGGGGGAGGGACTGAAGCTTTCTTT. This gives the protein CASSVEGGGTEAFF.

This clone was found a few times. The chain combines TRBV18 with TRBJ1-2; D gene ambiguous. Germline V gene lookup returns CDR1 KGHSH and CDR2 LQKENI. With 3 bases removed from V and 4 bases from J, the gap between germline ends came to 21 bases. This CDR3 comprises 17 residues. CDR3 region: CASSPLGREGSGYGYTF. Written as DNA, the CDR3 is TGTGCCAGCTCACCCCTCGGGAGGGAGGGCTCCGGCTATGGCTACACCTTC.

This clone was seen a few times. This chain uses TRBV6-4 with TRBJ2-1; 7 bases match TRBD2. Germline CDR1 MRHNA, CDR2 SNTAGT. The CDR3 runs 15 residues. V lost 3 bases, J lost 3 bases, and 5 bases stayed unmatched. The CDR3 DNA reads as TGTGCCAGCAGTGAAGAAGCGGGAAGCTACAATGAGCAGTTCTTC. It specifies CASSEEAGSYNEQFF.

V gene TRBV6-5 combines with J gene TRBJ1-5, with 8 bases that match TRBD1. The CDR3 covers 15 residues. V shed 7 bases, J shed 2 bases, and the junction held 7 bases outside the gene matches. The germline V gene has CDR1 MNHEY and CDR2 SVGAGI. CDR3 sequence (DNA): TGTGCCAGCACCGCGACAGGGGCAGGCAATCAGCCCCAGCATTTT. It yields the protein CASTATGAGNQPQHF.

This rearrangement joins TRBV28 to TRBJ2-7; no reliable D call. V was clipped by 8 bases and J by 3 bases, with 11 bases between them. The germline V gene has CDR1 MDHEN and CDR2 SYDVKM. This CDR3 is 12 amino acids long. CDR3 residues: CASAAYLYEQYF. DNA for the CDR3: TGTGCCAGCGCGGCATACCTCTACGAGCAGTACTTC.